This T cell receptor beta chain originates from a study of CD8 T cells in ankylosing spondylitis. Study-wide findings and caveats: CD8+ cells made up the disease-linked clones, which were relatively rare in peripheral blood. Characteristic, it appeared, of ankylosing spondylitis blood was a TCR beta motif of 7 or 8 highly homologous variants. Matched ankylosing spondylitis synovial fluid reportedly showed significant enrichment of disease-linked clones. Some motif variants had been reported before (in reactive arthritis synovial fluid and blood).

This CDR3 has 11 residues. Germline lookup yields CDR1 MDHEN and CDR2 SYDVKM. V dropped 11 bases and J dropped 7; count of bases not matched to a gene: 7. TCRdb reprocessed the 5' RACE reads with MiXCR, giving one entry per CDR3 protein. The data contain about 500,000 distinct CDR3 sequences, roughly an eighth of them singletons. This clonotype was found a few times. Its antigen is unidentified. The specimen was blood, either unsorted or a sorted T cell fraction (not recorded which). V is TRBV28 and J is TRBJ1-1; 7 bases map to TRBD1. The receptor's source is a male donor with ankylosing spondylitis. CDR3 sequence: CACFRGIEAFF. The CDR3 coding sequence is TGTGCCTGCTTCAGGGGGATTGAAGCTTTCTTT.